This T cell receptor (beta chain) was sequenced in a study of T cell repertoires and Cas9 in healthy adults. Study-level background: CD4 and CD8 compartments: SpCas9-reactive T cells profiled for potency, cytotoxicity, lineage.

Only in-frame clones appear in the TCRdb table, and some are missing; sequencing was by immunoSEQ multiplex PCR. The top ten clones hold approximately 2.1% of a sample with more than 13,000 clones, around 90% of them seen once. The CDR3 length is 15 residues. Germline V gene sequence: CDR1 SGHNT, CDR2 YYREEE (reference sequence). V was trimmed by 0 bases and J by 1 base, leaving 10 bases between them. Material for sequencing was Tregs (CD4+, CD25+, CD127-, CD137-, CD154-) from PBMCs; culture status not recorded. This receptor was obtained from a human donor in good health. The rearrangement joins TRBV5-4 to TRBJ1-2, with D uncertain. The DNA of the CDR3 is TGTGCCAGCAGCTTGGAGGATTCCCATAACTATGGCTACACCTTC. Encoded protein: CASSLEDSHNYGYTF.